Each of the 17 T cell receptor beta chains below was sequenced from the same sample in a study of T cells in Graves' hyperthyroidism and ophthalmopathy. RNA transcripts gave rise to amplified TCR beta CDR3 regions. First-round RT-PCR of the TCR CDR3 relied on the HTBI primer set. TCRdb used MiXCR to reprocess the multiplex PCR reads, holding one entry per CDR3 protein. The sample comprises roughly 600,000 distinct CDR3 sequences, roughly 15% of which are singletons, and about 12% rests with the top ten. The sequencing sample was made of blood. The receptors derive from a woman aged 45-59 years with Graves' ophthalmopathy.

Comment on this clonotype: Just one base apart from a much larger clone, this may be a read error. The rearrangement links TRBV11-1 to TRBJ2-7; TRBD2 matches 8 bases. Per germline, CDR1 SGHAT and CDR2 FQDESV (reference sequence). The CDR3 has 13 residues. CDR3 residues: CVSSSAGVYEQYF. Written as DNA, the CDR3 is TGTGTCAGCAGCTCAGCGGGGGTCTACGAGCAGTACTTC.

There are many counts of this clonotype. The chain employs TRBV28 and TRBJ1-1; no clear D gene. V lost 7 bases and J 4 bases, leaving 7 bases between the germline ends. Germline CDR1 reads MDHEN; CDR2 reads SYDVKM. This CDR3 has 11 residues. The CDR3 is CASTLATEAFF. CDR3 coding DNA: TGTGCCAGCACCCTCGCCACTGAAGCTTTCTTT. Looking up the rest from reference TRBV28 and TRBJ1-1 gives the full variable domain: DVKVTQSSRYLVKRTGEKVFLECVQDMDHENMFWYRQDPGLGLRLIYFSYDVKMKEKGDIPEGYSVSREKKERFSLILESASTNQTSMYLCASTLATEAFFGQGTRLTVV.

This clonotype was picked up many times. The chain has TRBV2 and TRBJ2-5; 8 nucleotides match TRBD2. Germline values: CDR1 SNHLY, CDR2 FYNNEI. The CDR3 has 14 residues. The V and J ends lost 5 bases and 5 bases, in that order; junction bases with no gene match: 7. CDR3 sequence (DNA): TGTGCCAGCAGTTCAGCGGGAGCGGGGGAGACCCAGTACTTC. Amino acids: CASSSAGAGETQYF.

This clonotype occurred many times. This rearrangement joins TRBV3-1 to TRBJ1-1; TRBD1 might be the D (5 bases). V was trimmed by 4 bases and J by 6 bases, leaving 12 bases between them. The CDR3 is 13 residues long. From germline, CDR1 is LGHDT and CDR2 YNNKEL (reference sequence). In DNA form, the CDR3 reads TGTGCCAGCAGCCCAACAGGTCTCGCTGAAGCTTTCTTT. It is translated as CASSPTGLAEAFF.

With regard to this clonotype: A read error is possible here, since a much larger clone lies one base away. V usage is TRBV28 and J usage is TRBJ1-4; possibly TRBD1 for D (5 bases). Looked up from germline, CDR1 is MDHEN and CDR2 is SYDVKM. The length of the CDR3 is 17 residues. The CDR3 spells CASSFPPTGATNERLFF. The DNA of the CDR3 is TGTGCCAGCAGCTTCCCCCCCACAGGCGCAACTAATGAAAGACTGTTTTTT.

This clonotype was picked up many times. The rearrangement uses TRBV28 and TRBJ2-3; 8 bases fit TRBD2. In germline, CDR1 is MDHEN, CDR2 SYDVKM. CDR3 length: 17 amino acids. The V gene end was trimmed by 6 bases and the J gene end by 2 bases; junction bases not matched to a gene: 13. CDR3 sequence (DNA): TGTGCCAGCAGCCAATCGGGAGGGGGGGCGCTCACAGATACGCAGTATTTT. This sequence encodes CASSQSGGGALTDTQYF.

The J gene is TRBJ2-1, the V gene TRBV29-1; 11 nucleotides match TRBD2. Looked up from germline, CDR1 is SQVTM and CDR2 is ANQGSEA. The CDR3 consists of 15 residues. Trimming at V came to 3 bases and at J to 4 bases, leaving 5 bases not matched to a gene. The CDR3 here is CSVERGTSGYNEQFF. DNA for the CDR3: TGCAGCGTTGAGAGGGGGACTAGCGGTTACAATGAGCAGTTCTTC.

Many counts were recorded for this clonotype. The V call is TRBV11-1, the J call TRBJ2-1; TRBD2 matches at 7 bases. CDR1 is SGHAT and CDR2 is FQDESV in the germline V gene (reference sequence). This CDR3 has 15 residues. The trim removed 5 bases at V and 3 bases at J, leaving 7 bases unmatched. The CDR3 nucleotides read TGTGCCAGCAGCCACGGGAGGAAACTCTACAATGAGCAGTTCTTC. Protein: CASSHGRKLYNEQFF.

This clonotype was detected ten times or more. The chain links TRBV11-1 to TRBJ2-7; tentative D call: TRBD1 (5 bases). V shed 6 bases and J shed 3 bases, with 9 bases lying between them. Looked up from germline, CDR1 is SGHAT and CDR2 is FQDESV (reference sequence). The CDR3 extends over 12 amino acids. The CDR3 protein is CASRIQGYEQYF. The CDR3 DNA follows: TGTGCCAGCAGGATCCAGGGCTACGAGCAGTACTTC.

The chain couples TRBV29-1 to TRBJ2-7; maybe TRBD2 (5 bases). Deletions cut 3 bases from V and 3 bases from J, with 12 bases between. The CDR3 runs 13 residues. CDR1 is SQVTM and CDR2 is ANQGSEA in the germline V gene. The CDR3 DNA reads TGCAGCGTTGAGGACTCAGAAATCTACGAGCAGTACTTC. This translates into CSVEDSEIYEQYF.

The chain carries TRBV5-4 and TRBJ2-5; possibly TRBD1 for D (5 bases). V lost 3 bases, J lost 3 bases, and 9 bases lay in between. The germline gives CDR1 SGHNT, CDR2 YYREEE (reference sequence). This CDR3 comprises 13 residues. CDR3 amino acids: CASSSGQEETQYF. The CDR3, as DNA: TGTGCCAGCAGCTCCGGACAAGAAGAGACCCAGTACTTC.

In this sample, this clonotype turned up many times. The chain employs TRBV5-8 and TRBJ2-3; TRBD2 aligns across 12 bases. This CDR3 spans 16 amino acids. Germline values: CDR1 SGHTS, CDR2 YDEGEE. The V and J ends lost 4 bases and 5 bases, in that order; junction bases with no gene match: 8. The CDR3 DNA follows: TGTGCCAGCAGCGATACTAGCGGGAGGTTGAGAGATACGCAGTATTTT. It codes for CASSDTSGRLRDTQYF. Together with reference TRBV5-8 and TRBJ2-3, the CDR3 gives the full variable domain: EAGVTQSPTHLIKTRGQQATLRCSPISGHTSVYWYQQALGLGLQFLLWYDEGEERNRGNFPPRFSGRQFPNYSSELNVNALELEDSALYLCASSDTSGRLRDTQYFGPGTRLTVL.

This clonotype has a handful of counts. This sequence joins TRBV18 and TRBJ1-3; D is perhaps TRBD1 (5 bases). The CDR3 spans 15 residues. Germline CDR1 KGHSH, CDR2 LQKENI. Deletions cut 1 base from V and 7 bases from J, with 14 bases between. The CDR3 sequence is CASSPRGRIRNTIYF. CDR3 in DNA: TGTGCCAGCTCACCACGGGGCCGCATCCGCAACACCATATATTTT.

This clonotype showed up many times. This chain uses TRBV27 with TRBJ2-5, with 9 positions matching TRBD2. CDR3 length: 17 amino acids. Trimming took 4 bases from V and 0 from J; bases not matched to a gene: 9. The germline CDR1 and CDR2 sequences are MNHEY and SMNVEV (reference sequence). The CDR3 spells CASSSRSGRRYQETQYF. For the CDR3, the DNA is TGTGCCAGCAGTTCAAGAAGCGGGAGGAGGTACCAAGAGACCCAGTACTTC.

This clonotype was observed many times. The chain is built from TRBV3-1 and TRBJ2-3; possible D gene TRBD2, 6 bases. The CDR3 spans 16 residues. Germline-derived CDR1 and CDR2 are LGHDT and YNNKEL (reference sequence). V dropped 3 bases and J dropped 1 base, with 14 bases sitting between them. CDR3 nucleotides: TGTGCCAGCAGCCAGAAGGCGGGGACCGGCACAGATACGCAGTATTTT. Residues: CASSQKAGTGTDTQYF.

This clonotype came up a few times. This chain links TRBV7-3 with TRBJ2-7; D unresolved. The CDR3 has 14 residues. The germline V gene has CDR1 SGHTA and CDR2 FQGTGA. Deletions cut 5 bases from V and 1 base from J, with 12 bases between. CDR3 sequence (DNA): TGTGCCAGCAGCCATTCTACAGTATCCTACGAGCAGTACTTC. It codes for CASSHSTVSYEQYF.

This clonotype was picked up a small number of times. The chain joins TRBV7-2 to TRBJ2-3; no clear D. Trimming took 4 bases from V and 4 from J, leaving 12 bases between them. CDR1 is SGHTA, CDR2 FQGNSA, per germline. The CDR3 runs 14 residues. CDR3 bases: TGTGCCAGCAGCTCGAAGATATTCGCAGATACGCAGTATTTT. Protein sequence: CASSSKIFADTQYF.